The subject of this entry is one T cell receptor (beta chain). This clonotype is judged medium-sized (0.01 to 0.1%). Its antigen target is currently unknown. The sample holds no much larger clone one base away, and base qualities are not on file. Stable Graves' hyperthyroidism was defined as no progression to ophthalmopathy during 18 months of follow-up. Hyperthyroidism patients were aged 18 to 65 years and newly diagnosed, with disease duration of less than 2 months. Exclusion was applied to patients with uncontrolled infections, other autoimmune diseases, pregnancy or lactation. Clinical symptoms, serum thyroxine and TRAb, thyroid ultrasound, and orbital computed tomography formed the basis for the diagnoses. PBMCs were separated from around 9.1 ml of fresh peripheral blood using Ficoll-Paque density gradient centrifugation. Total RNA was extracted with Trizol reagent, and quality was checked on an Agilent 2100 Bioanalyzer.

From the germline V gene, CDR1 is SQVTM and CDR2 is ANQGSEA. Reading from cysteine to phenylalanine, the CDR3 counts 11 amino acids. Only the CDR3 region is kept as DNA, spanning 33 bases read in frame from base 1. The V and J ends are trimmed by 1 base and 4 bases, leaving 5 bases between them. This sample was included in a study of T cells in Graves' hyperthyroidism and ophthalmopathy (dated by TCRdb to the late 2010s). For the study in its entirety: Peripheral blood was sampled at the time of initial diagnosis, prior to any treatment. The approximately 100 discovery patients were randomly split 7:3 into training and test sets. Whether ophthalmopathy could be predicted prospectively was tested in an independent validation cohort made up of 18 to 20 hyperthyroidism patients plus 17 patients who later progressed to ophthalmopathy. The paper describes TCR Vbeta CDR3 sequencing of about 140 peripheral blood samples, made up of 40 to 45 ophthalmopathy patients, around 78 hyperthyroidism patients and 17 progressor patients. Once sampling was done, hyperthyroidism patients were given methimazole at a starting dose of 30 mg daily, whereas ophthalmopathy patients were given high-dose intravenous methylprednisolone. In roughly six Graves' hyperthyroidism patients, the study also compared T-cell repertoires from thyroid tissue with T-cell repertoires from blood. TCR V-J signatures able to tell the groups apart were searched for in a discovery cohort of about a hundred patients, of whom under 45 had Graves' ophthalmopathy and 55 to 65 had stable Graves' hyperthyroidism. Study-wide findings and limitations: Most expanded thyroid clonotypes (frequency above 0.001) were also detected in blood, a finding suggesting that blood repertoires may reflect thyroid immune responses. In validation, the model predicted progression to ophthalmopathy with 65% to 71% sensitivity and around 72% specificity, a median of about 6.7 months before onset. A model built on a 13 V-J signature distinguished ophthalmopathy from stable hyperthyroidism, reaching 85% to 90% sensitivity and 81% to 83% specificity in cross-validation and 80%/75% in testing. Sample size was not statistically predetermined, and investigators were not blinded to group allocation.

The TCR beta CDR3 regions were amplified from the RNA transcripts. The first round of RT-PCR for the TCR CDR3 was performed with the HTBI primer set and the Qiagen OneStep RT-PCR kit. Libraries were constructed in a second round of multiplex PCR, after which size selection and purification were performed. The libraries were sequenced on an Illumina HiSeq2000 using paired-end 100 bp reads. As for the authors' bioinformatics: SOAPnuke was used to process the raw data, removing reads that contained adapters or uncalled bases, had a mean Phred below 15, or lacked an exact match to the constant primer or identifier. High-quality paired reads were merged using COPE v1.2.5, and each unique nucleotide sequence was defined as a clonotype. MiTCR v1.1 was used to align the clonotypes against IMGT TRBV, TRBD and TRBJ reference segments. Analysis was restricted to V-J combinations with a frequency above 0.0001, which covered 99% to 99.2% of repertoires. A TCS score was defined as the ratio between F50 (clonal expansion) and ExV (chaos), using BLOSUM62-based TCRdist between CDR3 peptides within each V-J. Welch's t-statistics and random forest reduced around 510 V-J features to around 14, which were used in a naive Bayes classifier (R e1071). TCRdb handled the public reads itself, with Q25 trimming in fastp and clone calling in MiXCR, and kept productive beta chains. A single entry per CDR3 protein holds the most common genes and DNA from its merged rows. TCRdb's processing, not the study's, gives the V and J calls here. In this sample the table shows 27,000 or so distinct CDR3 sequences, nearly 45% of which occur a single time. Around a tenth of the sample is in the top ten clones.

Specimen: blood. The TCR sequence derives from a woman between 25 and 40 years old with Graves' hyperthyroidism. The chain links TRBV29-1 with TRBJ2-7; 5 matching bases give a weak D call of TRBD2. The encoded CDR3 is CSVEGEYEQYF. Read as DNA, the sequence is TGCAGCGTTGAAGGGGAGTACGAGCAGTACTTC.